The present T cell receptor (beta chain) was sequenced within a study of blood T cell repertoires in COVID-19. Seattle patient enrollment occurred during active infection, with longitudinal follow-up thereafter. In the study's own analysis: Nucleated cell counts were estimated from reference gene primer amplification. Some clones are missing from TCRdb's copy, which holds only in-frame ones; the method was immunoSEQ multiplex PCR. The V and J calls and clone size are taken from that table; D and trimming were inferred from the DNA. The table includes 85,000 to 100,000 clones, 85% to 90% detected once. Looked up from germline, CDR1 is MGHRA and CDR2 is YSYEKL. The CDR3 is made up of 16 amino acids. V dropped 0 bases and J dropped 3 bases, with 12 bases sitting between them.

The TCR sequence derives from a man aged 45-65 years with COVID-19, enrolled during active disease. Source material: peripheral blood. The V gene is TRBV4-1, the J gene TRBJ1-5; D is possibly TRBD1 (6 bases). The CDR3 DNA follows: TGCGCCAGCAGCCAAGATCGAGGACAGTTCAATCAGCCCCAGCATTTT. It encodes CASSQDRGQFNQPQHF.